This TCR beta chain was documented in a study of blood T cells in healthy people across ages (dated by TCRdb to 2013 to 2016). Regarding the complete study: In model experiments, roughly one uniquely barcoded TCR beta cDNA molecule per two T cells was captured by template switching. Using deep sequencing normalized with unique cDNA molecular identifiers, the study measured how TCR beta repertoire diversity changes with age. Donors were grouped into four age groups: young (average approximately 15 years), middle-aged (39), aged (about 60) and long-lived (less than 85). The study analyzed two additional independent replicas of 1 million unique cDNA reads from the same blood draw for two donors, one aged 18 to 30 and one aged 80 or older.

The full study reports these points: The long-lived group showed more naive CD4+ T cells, fewer expanded clones and increased TCR diversity than the aged group, suggesting age selection. Conclusive comparison of naive and antigen-experienced compartments was prevented by the profiling of bulk unsorted PBMCs. Total diversity estimates from one million sequenced T cells were considered lower bounds and underestimates. Because the CMV infection status of the donors was unknown, age-related changes in expanded clonotypes may potentially have been confounded. Observed TCR beta diversity per million T cells fell roughly linearly with age, and a significant reduction was already apparent by age roughly 40. Observed TCR beta diversity correlated strongly with the percentage of naive T cells measured by flow cytometry.

The 39 donors, aged 6 to 90 years, were systemically healthy Caucasian individuals from Russia. Around 10 milliliters of peripheral blood were collected from each donor into EDTA-treated Vacutainer tubes. Ficoll-Paque density-gradient centrifugation was used to isolate PBMCs, with at least 7 million obtained per sample. Trizol reagent was used to extract total RNA from PBMCs, with at least 6 micrograms per sample. For every donor, an aliquot of PBMCs went through flow cytometry to measure the percentages of naive CD45RAhigh/CD27high T cells. Trimming leaves V shorter by 2 bases and J shorter by 2 bases, with the junction holding 3 bases beyond the gene matches. The CDR3 measures 15 amino acids from cysteine to phenylalanine. The entry retains the CDR3 DNA only, 45 bases that are in frame from base 1. CDR1 DFQATT and CDR2 SNEGSKA were looked up in the germline V gene (reference sequence). The library was generated by 5' RACE. Sequencing instrument: Illumina HiSeq 2500. A second PCR of roughly 7 to 12 cycles was run with a J-beta primer mix and a sample-barcoded 5' primer. Each TCR beta cDNA molecule received a unique molecular identifier from a template-switch 5' adaptor carrying 12 random nucleotides. At least 2.5 million CDR3-containing paired-end reads were obtained from each sample. First-strand cDNA synthesis was performed from all RNA using the Mint cDNA synthesis kit, with priming by a TRBC-specific oligonucleotide. Following uracil-DNA glycosylase treatment, a first 18-cycle PCR with universal primers M1SS and BC2_uni_R was performed on all cDNA. Per the original workflow: Each sample was normalized by randomly selecting 1 million high-quality reads, each carrying a distinct molecular identifier. Reads sharing molecular identifiers were discarded rather than binned into consensus sequences. CDR3 identification, clonotype clustering and error correction used MiTCR with a Q25 quality threshold and the strictest error-elimination algorithm. Lower-bound total TCR beta diversity was estimated with a nonparametric unseen species model using Euler transformation. Using fastp trimming at Q25 and MiXCR clonotype assembly, TCRdb reanalyzed the public sequencing data and kept in-frame beta chains. Rows with one shared CDR3 protein collapse into an entry with the most common genes and DNA. These V and J calls are TCRdb output, not the study's own analysis. Present in this sample are more than 750,000 distinct CDR3 sequences, 25% to 35% of which were seen just once. The ten most abundant clones make up roughly 10% of the sample.

This clonotype was seen a few times. It has no known antigen specificity. Within one base of it there is no much larger clone, and no base qualities were kept. This sample was also put to use in a study of T cells of mothers and their children. The second paper states: Nine systemically healthy Caucasian individuals served as donors, namely three mothers together with their six children. cDNA synthesis consumed the entire amount of extracted RNA, loaded at around 1.5 ug RNA in each 15 ul reaction. Sample barcodes and 2-4 random nucleotides were added via the M1S primer in the second PCR. Each mother yielded over 8.5 million TCR beta CDR3 reads and each child roughly 3.1 million reads. In both related and unrelated pairs, thymic selection shapes the output of TCR recombination in a similar way, with inherited differences having only a minor effect. Normalized repertoire overlap was always found to be slightly, but never significantly, higher in related mother-child pairs than in unrelated mother-child pairs. No persistent microchimeric T cell clones were detected, at a sensitivity of about 100 clones per million clonotypes. In the study, deep NGS was used to compare the TCR beta repertoires of mothers and children, and features distinguishing related mother-child pairs from unrelated individuals were sought. The mean age was roughly 40 +/- 4 years for the mothers and about 12 +/- 4 years for the children. After adapter ligation with NEBNext reagents, the libraries were sequenced on Illumina HiSeq 2000 with 100+100 nt paired-end reads. Mother and child libraries were prepared a month apart and sequenced in separate runs to prevent cross-contamination. Between roughly 500,000 and 2,300,000 distinct TCR beta clonotypes were identified per donor. Naive TCR beta clonotypes were estimated from low-frequency clonotypes matched to each donor's FACS-determined naive share, without sorting.

The TCR sequence derives from a woman aged 35 to 49 in good health. The receptor chain draws on TRBV20-1 and TRBJ2-6; 7 bases in between match TRBD1. Material: blood. The nucleotides are TGCAGTGCTAGAAAGAGGGGGCCTGGGGCCAACGTCCTGACTTTC. Its protein reads: CSARKRGPGANVLTF.